This T cell receptor (beta chain) comes out of a study of shared clonotypes between healthy human individuals. Study information: The cohort comprised a couple of women and a few men. Their ages spanned 18 to 49 years. Per donor, CD8 memory used one plate, CD8 naive used two, CD4 memory used three and CD4 naive used three. General study points: Blood was the sole source, and tissue repertoires probably differ.

Naivety among CD8 cells was defined by CD45RO negativity and positive CCR7 selection, thereby excluding terminally differentiated effector memory CD45RA+ cells. None of the donors, who were healthy HIV-negative adults, had recently had acute infections or vaccinations. The CDR3 runs to 15 residues. Germline V lookup: CDR1 SGHVS, CDR2 FNYEAQ. The J segment lost 3 bases and the V segment lost 2 bases, leaving 5 bases of the junction unmatched. On this clone itself: The antigen is not known.

Some clones are missing from TCRdb's copy, which holds only in-frame ones; the method was immunoSEQ multiplex PCR. In the table there are approximately 2,000,000 clones, just over 90% of which are singletons. The J gene is TRBJ1-2, the V gene TRBV7-6, with 8 bases matching TRBD1. The TCR originated in a man aged 18 to 29 in good health. Some clones in this sample may be carry-over from other donors' samples. Input material: naive CD8+ T cells from PBMCs. The CDR3 sequence is CASSLLQGAHYGYTF. In DNA form, the CDR3 reads TGTGCCAGCAGCTTACTCCAGGGGGCTCACTATGGCTACACCTTC. Using reference TRBV7-6 and TRBJ1-2 for the parts outside the CDR3, the full variable domain is GAGVSQSPRYKVTKRGQDVALRCDPISGHVSLYWYRQALGQGPEFLTYFNYEAQQDKSGLPNDRFSAERPEGSISTLTIQRTEQRDSAMYRCASSLLQGAHYGYTFGSGTRLTVV.